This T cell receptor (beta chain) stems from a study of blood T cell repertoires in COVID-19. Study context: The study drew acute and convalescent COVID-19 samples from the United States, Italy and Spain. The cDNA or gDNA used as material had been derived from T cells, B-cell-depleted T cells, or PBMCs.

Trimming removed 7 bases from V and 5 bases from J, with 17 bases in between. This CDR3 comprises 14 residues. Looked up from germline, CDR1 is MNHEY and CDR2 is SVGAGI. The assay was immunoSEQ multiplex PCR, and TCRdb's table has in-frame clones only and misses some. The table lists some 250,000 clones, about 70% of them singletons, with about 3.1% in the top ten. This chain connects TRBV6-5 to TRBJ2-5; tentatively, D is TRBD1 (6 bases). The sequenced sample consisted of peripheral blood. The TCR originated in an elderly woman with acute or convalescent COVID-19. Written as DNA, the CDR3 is TGTGCCAGCACCTCCCTTGGCAGGGGCGAGACCCAGTACTTC. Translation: CASTSLGRGETQYF.